Listed below are T cell receptor beta chains from one sample, sequenced in a study of OX40 agonist ivuxolimab in advanced cancers. The method was immunoSEQ multiplex PCR; TCRdb's version includes in-frame clones alone and lacks a portion of them. The repertoire includes approximately 99,000 clones, about 96% of them detected once, and just over 2% sits in the top ten. The sequencing here drew on CD4+ or CD8+ T cells sorted from blood, taken in a trial of the OX40 agonist ivuxolimab. The source is an adult with an advanced solid tumor such as melanoma, head and neck, liver or kidney cancer. Each CDR3 is given with its conserved first and last residue. The order of the fields is J gene, CDR3 length, D gene, V gene, clone size, CDR3 protein, CDR3 DNA. The D gene is left open where the match is weak. Clone size, where shown, is once, few, many, or a class for clones that have expanded.

>TRBJ1-1|15|TRBD1|TRBV5-1|.
CASSLDRGLDTEAFF
TGCGCCAGCAGCTTGGACAGGGGATTGGACACTGAAGCTTTCTTT
>TRBJ1-5|16|.|TRBV27|.
CASSFNRVKDSQPQHF
TGTGCCAGCAGTTTCAACCGGGTCAAAGATAGTCAGCCCCAGCATTTT
>TRBJ2-7|15|.|TRBV27|.
CASTDGTGTDYEQYF
TGTGCCAGCACGGATGGGACCGGGACGGATTACGAGCAGTACTTC
>TRBJ2-7|17|TRBD2|TRBV10-1|once
CASSLAGLGGGGDEQYF
TGCGCCAGCTCCCTAGCGGGTCTTGGCGGAGGAGGGGACGAGCAGTACTTC
>TRBJ1-2|19|TRBD1|TRBV9|.
CASSVSNLGQKRTNYGYTF
TGTGCCAGCAGCGTATCAAACCTGGGACAGAAAAGAACTAACTATGGCTACACCTTC
>TRBJ2-7|14|TRBD2|TRBV9|.
CASSGPGLASEQYF
TGTGCCAGCAGCGGACCGGGACTAGCCAGCGAGCAGTACTTC
>TRBJ2-1|13|.|TRBV29-1|once
CSVGFLEYGEQFF
TGCAGCGTTGGCTTTTTGGAGTATGGGGAGCAGTTCTTC
>TRBJ2-7|15|.|TRBV28|.
CASSLLQGVPYEQYF
TGTGCCAGCAGTTTATTACAGGGAGTCCCCTACGAGCAGTACTTC
>TRBJ2-7|13|.|TRBV19|.
CASSMGRGYEQYF
TGTGCCAGTAGTATGGGCAGGGGCTACGAGCAGTACTTC
>TRBJ2-5|15|.|TRBV11-3|.
CASSLRPQTPETQYF
TGTGCCAGCAGCTTACGACCTCAAACCCCAGAGACCCAGTACTTC
>TRBJ2-7|16|TRBD2|TRBV28|.
CASSPPGTSGNLGQYF
TGTGCCAGCAGTCCACCCGGGACTAGCGGGAATCTCGGGCAGTACTTC
>TRBJ1-1|13|.|TRBV9|.
CASSASGQIEAFF
TGTGCCAGCAGCGCAAGTGGACAGATTGAAGCTTTCTTT
>TRBJ2-5|16|TRBD2|TRBV27|.
CASSALAGGYQETQYF
TGTGCCAGCAGTGCCCTAGCGGGAGGGTACCAAGAGACCCAGTACTTC
>TRBJ1-4|17|.|TRBV7-9|.
CASSPFPGPATNEKLFF
TGTGCCAGCAGCCCCTTTCCCGGGCCAGCAACTAATGAAAAACTGTTTTTT
>TRBJ1-1|17|.|TRBV4-3|.
CASSQDKEGRANTEAFF
TGCGCCAGCAGCCAAGACAAAGAAGGACGGGCGAACACTGAAGCTTTCTTT
>TRBJ2-1|15|.|TRBV5-1|.
CASSLVSFTYNEQFF
TGCGCCAGCAGCTTGGTCAGCTTCACCTACAATGAGCAGTTCTTC
>TRBJ1-3|14|TRBD1|TRBV10-3|.
CAVEDRGTGNTIYF
TGTGCCGTCGAAGACAGGGGAACTGGAAACACCATATATTTT
>TRBJ2-4|13|.|TRBV5-1|.
CASSLAVENIQYF
TGCGCCAGCAGCTTGGCCGTAGAAAACATTCAGTACTTC
>TRBJ1-1|18|TRBD1|TRBV19|.
CASSIKGDRGPVNTEAFF
TGTGCCAGTAGTATTAAGGGGGACAGGGGGCCAGTGAACACTGAAGCTTTCTTT
>TRBJ2-2|13|TRBD2|TRBV4-3|.
CASRTSYTGELFF
TGCGCCAGCAGGACTAGCTACACCGGGGAGCTGTTTTTT
>TRBJ2-1|16|TRBD2|TRBV7-2|once
CASSFPFSGDYNEQFF
TGTGCCAGCAGCTTCCCGTTTAGCGGGGATTACAATGAGCAGTTCTTC
>TRBJ2-3|16|TRBD1|TRBV28|.
CASSPAGTGGSDTQYF
TGTGCCAGCAGCCCCGCCGGGACAGGTGGTTCAGATACGCAGTATTTT
>TRBJ2-3|14|TRBD2|TRBV27|.
CASRLAGERDTQYF
TGTGCCAGCAGGCTAGCGGGGGAGAGAGATACGCAGTATTTT
>TRBJ2-5|14|.|TRBV7-7|.
CASSTPGHGETQYF
TGTGCCAGCAGCACCCCGGGCCACGGGGAGACCCAGTACTTC
>TRBJ1-1|12|TRBD1|TRBV29-1|.
CRRDRGKGEAFF
TGCAGAAGGGACAGGGGTAAAGGTGAAGCTTTCTTT
>TRBJ2-1|15|.|TRBV28|.
CASSSRDATYNEQFF
TGTGCCAGCAGTTCCCGGGACGCTACCTACAATGAGCAGTTCTTC
>TRBJ2-5|13|.|TRBV18|.
CASSPTLGLAQYF
TGTGCCAGCTCACCAACCCTGGGACTGGCCCAGTACTTC
>TRBJ2-1|16|TRBD1|TRBV5-1|once
CASSLSNRGYYNEQFF
TGCGCCAGCAGCTTGTCGAACAGGGGCTACTACAATGAGCAGTTCTTC
>TRBJ2-1|16|TRBD2|TRBV4-3|once
CASSQDTGGTYNEQFF
TGCGCCAGCAGCCAAGATACGGGAGGCACCTACAATGAGCAGTTCTTC
>TRBJ2-5|15|.|TRBV15|.
CATSTYREEQETQYF
TGTGCCACCAGCACATATCGCGAAGAACAAGAGACCCAGTACTTC
>TRBJ2-2|16|TRBD1|TRBV7-9|.
CASSLGVGGRTGELFF
TGTGCCAGCAGCTTAGGTGTAGGGGGCCGTACCGGGGAGCTGTTTTTT